This TCR beta chain was sequenced during a study of T cell responses to AZD1222 COVID-19 vaccine (dated by TCRdb to the early 2020s). Regarding the study in general: A total of 233 trial participants underwent TCR sequencing, of whom 200 to 220 received two doses of AZD1222 and roughly 25 received two doses of the MenACWY control vaccine. Trial participants were enrolled by age into subgroups of 18-55, 56-69 and 70-plus years, and about 150, 27 and 61 TCR-sequenced participants, respectively, were included in these subgroups. Results and caveats for the whole study, not just this receptor: Most participants were white British and females outnumbered males, and the authors suggested that clonal diversity may have been underestimated. Spike-specific TCR breadth and depth rose significantly after two AZD1222 doses compared with day 0 and with MenACWY recipients. Conclusions about previously exposed vaccinees were limited because only 6 or 7 AZD1222 recipients were SARS-CoV-2 seropositive at baseline. Because no samples from the day 14 peak response were available, repertoires could be characterized only after the peak T cell response. Reportedly, close to half of the unique spike-specific TCRs recognized epitopes lying outside the regions that are mutated in the B.1.351 and B.1.1.7 variants. The 56-69-year group was small, and its depth increase did not reach significance, likely because of low power. Vaccine-associated CD4 TCRs spanned the whole spike protein, with dominant responses in regions 160-218 and 743-854.

Sample time point, as interpreted from the label and publication: about 28 days (+/-7) after the second vaccine dose. AZD1222 recipients given second doses at about 4 weeks or at about 12 weeks were pooled, since spike-specific TCR depth and breadth were not found to differ between the two schedules. Vaccinee samples came from UK trials COV001 and COV002, including a single-blind randomized controlled phase 2/3 trial of AZD1222 (ChAdOx1 nCoV-19) in healthy adults. Trial participant PBMC samples were collected at day 0 and day 28 after the second dose for TCRbeta chain sequencing. The CDR3 regions of human TCRbeta chains were analyzed by immunosequencing. The study's processing was this. Repertoire TCRs were checked for matches against a reference library of SARS-CoV-2-specific TCRs that had been generated using the MIRA antigen-specificity platform. Breadth was defined as the fraction of unique TCRs that were SARS-CoV-2-associated, and depth was defined as the fraction of total T cells that were SARS-CoV-2-associated. Using the MIRA data, each spike-specific TCR was assigned both to the spike region to which the TCR was reactive and to a CD4 or CD8 class. Log10-transformed breadth and depth values were compared by one-way ANOVA with Sidak's multiple comparisons tests. TCRdb retrieved this table from immuneACCESS and kept in-frame rearrangements only. Not all clones are present; in checked studies, unresolved V genes account for under half, and no reason is known for the remainder. V and J calls and clone size are copied from that table; D and trimming were computed from the DNA. The sample data list approximately 130,000 clones, and 70% to 90% of these were observed just once. Approximately 9.8% of the sample lies in the top ten.

A remark on this clone: The specificity of this receptor is unknown. No much larger clonotype is one base removed from it; base qualities were not supplied.

Including the terminal cysteine and phenylalanine, the CDR3 comprises 16 residues. Only CDR3 DNA remains: 48 bases, in frame from the first base. CDR1 and CDR2, per the germline V gene, are MGHDK and SYGVNS. V loses 6 bases of germline sequence and J loses 0 bases, and the interval between the two ends is 16 bases. The receptor comes from an adult who received the AZD1222 COVID-19 vaccine. Sequencing used peripheral blood, obtained 28 days after the second AZD1222 dose. The rearrangement combines TRBV25-1 with TRBJ2-3, with the D segment identity uncertain. The CDR3 protein: CASRPAHGASTDTQYF. The DNA reads TGTGCCAGCAGGCCCGCCCACGGAGCGAGCACAGATACGCAGTATTTT.